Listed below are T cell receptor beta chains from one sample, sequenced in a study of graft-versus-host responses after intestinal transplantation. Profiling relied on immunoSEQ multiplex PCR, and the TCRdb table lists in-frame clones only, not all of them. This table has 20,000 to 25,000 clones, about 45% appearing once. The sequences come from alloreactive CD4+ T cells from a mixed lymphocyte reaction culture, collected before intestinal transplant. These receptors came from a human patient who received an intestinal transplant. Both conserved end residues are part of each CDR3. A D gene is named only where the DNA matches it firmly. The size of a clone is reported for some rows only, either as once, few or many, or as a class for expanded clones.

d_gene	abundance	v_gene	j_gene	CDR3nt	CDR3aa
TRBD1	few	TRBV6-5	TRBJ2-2	TGTGCCAGCAGTTCTACGGGACAGGGGGCGCGGGAGCTGTTTTTT	CASSSTGQGARELFF
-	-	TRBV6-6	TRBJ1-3	TGTGCCAGCAGTTACTCGGGGACTCCTGGAAACACCATATATTTT	CASSYSGTPGNTIYF
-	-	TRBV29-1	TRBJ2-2	TGCAGCGGAAGGACAGACCTCGGGGAGCTGTTTTTT	CSGRTDLGELFF
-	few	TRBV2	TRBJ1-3	TGTGCCAGCTTGTACCCACAGGCTCCGAGCAACACCATATATTTT	CASLYPQAPSNTIYF
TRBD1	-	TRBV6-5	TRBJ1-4	TGTGCCAGCAGTCGACAGGGTTCCGAAAAACTGTTTTTT	CASSRQGSEKLFF
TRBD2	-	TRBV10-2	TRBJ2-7	TGCGCCAGCAAAAACCCTAGCGGGGGGTTCTACGAGCAGTACTTC	CASKNPSGGFYEQYF
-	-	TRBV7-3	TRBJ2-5	TGTGCCAGCAGCTTCCCCGGGACAAGGCGAGAGACCCAGTACTTC	CASSFPGTRRETQYF
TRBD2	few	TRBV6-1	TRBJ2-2	TGTGCCAGCAGTGGGGGAGCGGGGGGGCCGGGAACCGGGGAGCTGTTTTTT	CASSGGAGGPGTGELFF
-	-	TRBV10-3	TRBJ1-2	TGTGCCATCAACCTAGAGGCCGCGGGCGGGGGTGGCTACACCTTC	CAINLEAAGGGGYTF
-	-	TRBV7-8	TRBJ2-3	TGTGCCAGCAGCTTAGTTCGGACAGATACGCAGTATTTT	CASSLVRTDTQYF
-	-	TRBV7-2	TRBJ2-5	TGTGCCAGCAGCTCGTACCAAGAGACCCAGTACTTC	CASSSYQETQYF
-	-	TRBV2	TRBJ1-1	TGTGCCAGCACCGGGGGGATCGACACTGAAGCTTTCTTT	CASTGGIDTEAFF
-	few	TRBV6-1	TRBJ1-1	TGTGCCAGCAGTGCGATCAGGAACACTGAAGCTTTCTTT	CASSAIRNTEAFF
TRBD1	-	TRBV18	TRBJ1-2	TGTGCCAGCTCACCAATCCCCAGGGACAGGGGAGGCTATGGCTACACCTTC	CASSPIPRDRGGYGYTF
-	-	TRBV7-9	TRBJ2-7	TGTGCCAGCAGCTGGATAGGGGCTGTCGAAACCTACGAGCAGTACTTC	CASSWIGAVETYEQYF
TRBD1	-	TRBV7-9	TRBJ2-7	TGTGCCAGCAGCTCCGTAGGTCGGACAGGGTCCTACGAGCAGTACTTC	CASSSVGRTGSYEQYF
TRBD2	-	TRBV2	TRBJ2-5	TGTGCCAGCAGTGTAGGACTAGCGGGGGGCCGAGGGACCCAGTACTTC	CASSVGLAGGRGTQYF
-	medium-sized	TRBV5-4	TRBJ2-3	TGTGCCAGCAGCTTGTGGGGCGCAGATACGCAGTATTTT	CASSLWGADTQYF
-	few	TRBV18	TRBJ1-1	TGTGCCAGCTCCCCCGCCGGGGGGCTCACTGAAGCTTTCTTT	CASSPAGGLTEAFF
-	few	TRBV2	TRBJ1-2	TGTGCCAGCAACGGCGGTCTGAGGGGCTACACCTTC	CASNGGLRGYTF
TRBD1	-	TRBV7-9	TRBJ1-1	TGTGCCAGCGCATCCAGGGGGCTGGACACTGAAGCTTTCTTT	CASASRGLDTEAFF
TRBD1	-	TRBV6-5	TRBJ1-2	TGTGCCAGCCGCCCTTCAGGGGGATCTAACTATGGCTACACCTTC	CASRPSGGSNYGYTF
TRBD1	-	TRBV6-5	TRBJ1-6	TGTGCCAGCAGTTATGACCGGGACAGGGCGTCACCCCTCCACTTT	CASSYDRDRASPLHF
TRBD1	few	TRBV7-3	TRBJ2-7	TGTGCCAGCAGCTTGACAGGGGGGATCGGCCACGAGCAGTACTTC	CASSLTGGIGHEQYF
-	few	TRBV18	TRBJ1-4	TGTGCCAGCTCACCAGGCAGGGTTGGGGAAAAACTGTTTTTT	CASSPGRVGEKLFF
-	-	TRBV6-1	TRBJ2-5	TGTGCCAACGGCGGAGTCCAAGAGACCCAGTACTTC	CANGGVQETQYF
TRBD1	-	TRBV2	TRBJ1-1	TGTGCCAGCAGAATTTCAGGGGGTTCAGCTTTCTTT	CASRISGGSAFF
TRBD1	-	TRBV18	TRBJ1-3	TGTGCCAGCTCACCACAGGGGGCGGCTGGAAACACCATATATTTT	CASSPQGAAGNTIYF
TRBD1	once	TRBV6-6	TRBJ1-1	TGTGCCAGCAGACCCGGACAGGGGAGGGCATCGGCTGAAGCTTTCTTT	CASRPGQGRASAEAFF
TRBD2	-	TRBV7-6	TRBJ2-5	TGTGCCAGCAGCTTAAGTAGACTAGCGGAGACCCAGTACTTC	CASSLSRLAETQYF
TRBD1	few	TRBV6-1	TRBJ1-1	TGTGCCAGCAGTCCCAGCAGGGGGCGCTTCACTGAAGCTTTCTTT	CASSPSRGRFTEAFF
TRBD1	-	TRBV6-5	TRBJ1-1	TGTGCCAGCAGGGACAGGGTGGGGGACACTGAAGCTTTCTTT	CASRDRVGDTEAFF
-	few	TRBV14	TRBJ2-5	TGTGCCAGCAGCCAGGGCAGGGCGGAGACCCAGTACTTC	CASSQGRAETQYF
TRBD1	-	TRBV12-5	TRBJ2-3	TGTGCTAGTGCCCGGTCTGAGGGGGCCGGAGATACGCAGTATTTT	CASARSEGAGDTQYF
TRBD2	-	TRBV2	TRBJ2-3	TGTGCCAGCAGTGAGCTAGCGGGGGTCCCAGATACGCAGTATTTT	CASSELAGVPDTQYF
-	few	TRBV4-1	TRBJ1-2	TGCGCCAGCAGCCAAGCCCCGGGGGGGGATCACTATGGCTACACCTTC	CASSQAPGGDHYGYTF
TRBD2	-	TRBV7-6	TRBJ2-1	TGTGCCAGCAGCCCCTTACCGCGACTAGCCTTGGTCAATGAGCAGTTCTTC	CASSPLPRLALVNEQFF
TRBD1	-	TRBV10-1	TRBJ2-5	TGCGCCAGCAGTCCCGCTCAACAGGGGAGAGAGACCCAGTACTTC	CASSPAQQGRETQYF
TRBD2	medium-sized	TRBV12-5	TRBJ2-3	TGTGCTAGTGCCACCGGCGAGCGGGGCCTCACAGATACGCAGTATTTT	CASATGERGLTDTQYF
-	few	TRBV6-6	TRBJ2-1	TGTGCCAGCAGTTATGGAGGGGGCCCATACAATGAGCAGTTCTTC	CASSYGGGPYNEQFF
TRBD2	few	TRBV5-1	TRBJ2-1	TGCGCCAGCAGTGTTCCGCCGGGGGGACACAATGAGCAGTTCTTC	CASSVPPGGHNEQFF
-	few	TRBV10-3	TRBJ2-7	TGTGCCATCAGTGGGGGGAACAGGGTAAACTACGAGCAGTACTTC	CAISGGNRVNYEQYF
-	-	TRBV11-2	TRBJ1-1	TGTGCCAGCAGCTCCCAGCGGGGTATGGCTGAAGCTTTCTTT	CASSSQRGMAEAFF
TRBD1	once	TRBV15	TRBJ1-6	TGTGCCACCAGCAGAGATCCGTGGACAGGGAGTTTGAATTCACCCCTCCACTTT	CATSRDPWTGSLNSPLHF
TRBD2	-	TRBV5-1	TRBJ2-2	TGCGCCAGCAGCTTGAGGGCTAGCGGGGCCACCGGGGAGCTGTTTTTT	CASSLRASGATGELFF
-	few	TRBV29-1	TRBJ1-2	TGCAGCGTGGGCACACTTTCAGTCGTTGGCTACACCTTC	CSVGTLSVVGYTF
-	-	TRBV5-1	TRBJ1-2	TGCGCCAGCAGCTTGGTACAGGGCTTAGGCTACACCTTC	CASSLVQGLGYTF